This is a list of T cell receptor beta chains from one sample in a study of early T cells in non-severe SARS-CoV-2 infection. TCRdb processed the 5' RACE reads anew with MiXCR; each CDR3 protein has one entry. Of about 46,000 distinct CDR3 sequences in the sample, more than 4.5% were seen once. The specimen was whole blood, collected at baseline. The source is an adult who was a healthcare worker with PCR-confirmed SARS-CoV-2 infection or an uninfected control (not recorded which). Both conserved end residues are part of each CDR3. Fields, in order: D gene, J gene, clone size, V gene, CDR3 protein, CDR3 DNA. A D gene is named only where the DNA matches it firmly. Size is stated for part of the rows, as once, few or many counts, or as a class when the clone is expanded.

>TRBD1|TRBJ2-7|many|TRBV3-1
CASSLRDRGLIYEQYF
TGTGCCAGCAGTCTCCGGGACAGGGGGCTCATCTACGAGCAGTACTTC
>.|TRBJ1-1|many|TRBV9
CASSVVRGLGEAFF
TGTGCCAGCAGCGTAGTAAGGGGCCTGGGTGAAGCTTTCTTT
>.|TRBJ1-5|.|TRBV2
CASSEVLPGEPQHF
TGTGCCAGCAGTGAAGTTCTGCCAGGGGAGCCCCAGCATTTT
>.|TRBJ2-2|many|TRBV12-3/TRBV12-4
CASSFGRKGELFF
TGTGCCAGCAGTTTCGGTCGGAAAGGGGAGCTGTTTTTT
>.|TRBJ1-2|few|TRBV12-3/TRBV12-4
CASSFRGGYGYTF
TGTGCCAGCAGTTTTCGGGGGGGTTATGGCTACACCTTC
>.|TRBJ2-1|many|TRBV11-2
CASSLDLRDPYNEQFF
TGTGCCAGCAGCTTAGATCTGAGGGATCCCTACAATGAGCAGTTCTTC
>.|TRBJ1-5|.|TRBV6-1
CASSEEEGGNQPQHF
TGTGCCAGCAGTGAAGAGGAAGGGGGCAATCAGCCCCAGCATTTT
>.|TRBJ1-1|.|TRBV2
CASSEGRGRIGAFF
TGTGCCAGCAGTGAAGGACGGGGGCGGATTGGGGCTTTCTTT
>.|TRBJ1-3|many|TRBV7-9
CASSQTETGNTIYF
TGTGCCAGCAGCCAGACAGAGACTGGAAACACCATATATTTT
>.|TRBJ2-1|many|TRBV2
CASSGPKGYNEQFF
TGTGCCAGCAGTGGGCCGAAAGGATACAATGAGCAGTTCTTC
>TRBD2|TRBJ2-7|many|TRBV20-1
CSATAGLMNSYEQYF
TGCAGTGCCACAGCGGGACTTATGAACTCCTACGAGCAGTACTTC
>.|TRBJ1-5|many|TRBV2
CASSELGGGLPQPQHF
TGTGCCAGCAGTGAATTGGGGGGTGGACTCCCTCAGCCCCAGCATTTT
>TRBD2|TRBJ2-7|many|TRBV3-1
CASSKLAGEHEQYF
TGTGCCAGCAGCAAACTAGCGGGAGAGCACGAGCAGTACTTC
>TRBD1|TRBJ2-7|many|TRBV7-9
CASSSGQSYEQYF
TGTGCCAGCAGCTCGGGACAGAGCTACGAGCAGTACTTC
>.|TRBJ1-2|few|TRBV27
CASSLSFSTSNYGYTF
TGTGCCAGCAGTTTATCGTTTTCAACTTCGAACTATGGCTACACCTTC
>.|TRBJ2-7|many|TRBV28
CASSSSGVYEQYF
TGTGCCAGCAGTTCGTCGGGCGTCTACGAGCAGTACTTC
>.|TRBJ2-1|many|TRBV12-3/TRBV12-4
CASSLGLVREQFF
TGTGCCAGCAGTTTAGGGCTCGTCAGGGAGCAGTTCTTC
>.|TRBJ1-5|many|TRBV19
CASSIPGGGNQPQHF
TGTGCCAGTAGTATTCCGGGCGGAGGCAATCAGCCCCAGCATTTT
>.|TRBJ2-7|.|TRBV15
CATSRDIVSAYEQYF
TGTGCCACCAGCAGAGATATCGTTAGTGCCTACGAGCAGTACTTC
>.|TRBJ1-1|many|TRBV12-3/TRBV12-4
CASSKWTEDTEAFF
TGTGCCAGCAGTAAGTGGACGGAGGACACTGAAGCTTTCTTT
>.|TRBJ1-3|many|TRBV28
CASSSRIGNTIYF
TGTGCCAGCAGTTCCAGAATCGGAAACACCATATATTTT
>.|TRBJ1-1|many|TRBV27
CASSAGPMGTEAFF
TGTGCCAGCAGTGCAGGACCTATGGGCACTGAAGCTTTCTTT
>TRBD1|TRBJ1-2|many|TRBV6-5
CASSRQGKTELYGYTF
TGTGCCAGCAGCCGACAGGGAAAGACAGAGCTCTATGGCTACACCTTC
>.|TRBJ2-7|many|TRBV11-3
CASSLYPTLEQYF
TGTGCCAGCAGCTTATATCCCACTCTCGAGCAGTACTTC
>TRBD1|TRBJ1-2|many|TRBV19
CASSPTGTDNYGYTF
TGTGCCAGTAGTCCTACCGGGACAGATAACTATGGCTACACCTTC
>.|TRBJ1-2|few|TRBV24-1
CATSDPQSYGYTF
TGTGCCACCAGTGACCCGCAGTCCTATGGCTACACCTTC
>.|TRBJ2-3|.|TRBV10-1
CASSDAEPSGADTQYF
TGCGCCAGCAGTGACGCGGAACCCTCCGGGGCAGATACGCAGTATTTT
>.|TRBJ2-1|few|TRBV29-1
CSTRASSYNEQFF
TGCAGCACTAGGGCTAGCTCCTACAATGAGCAGTTCTTC
>.|TRBJ2-7|few|TRBV7-9
CASSLLTDPLNEQYF
TGTGCCAGCAGCTTACTTACGGACCCCCTTAACGAGCAGTACTTC
>.|TRBJ2-3|many|TRBV20-1
CSAPEAGTDTQYF
TGCAGTGCCCCGGAGGCGGGCACAGATACGCAGTATTTT
>.|TRBJ1-2|few|TRBV24-1
CATSDLFLGAGTYYGYTF
TGTGCCACCAGTGATTTGTTCTTAGGGGCAGGGACTTACTATGGCTACACCTTC
>TRBD2|TRBJ2-1|many|TRBV11-2
CASSPGTSGRRYEQFF
TGTGCCAGCAGCCCGGGGACTAGCGGGAGAAGATATGAGCAGTTCTTC
>.|TRBJ2-3|many|TRBV6-1
CASSEFQGLGTQYF
TGTGCCAGCAGTGAATTCCAGGGCCTAGGGACGCAGTATTTT
>.|TRBJ1-4|many|TRBV29-1
CSAGQSGEKLFF
TGCAGCGCCGGGCAATCGGGTGAAAAACTGTTTTTT
>TRBD1|TRBJ1-2|.|TRBV12-3/TRBV12-4
CASSPNQGAQGYTF
TGTGCCAGCAGTCCAAACCAGGGGGCGCAAGGCTACACCTTC
>.|TRBJ1-6|many|TRBV5-6
CASSLGRNSPLHF
TGTGCCAGCAGCTTGGGACGTAATTCACCCCTCCACTTT
>TRBD2|TRBJ2-1|.|TRBV7-3
CASSLIAGGNNEQFF
TGTGCCAGCAGCTTAATAGCGGGAGGGAACAATGAGCAGTTCTTC
>TRBD1|TRBJ2-7|few|TRBV19
CATSMMGTGTSSYEQYF
TGTGCCACCAGTATGATGGGGACAGGGACCTCCTCCTACGAGCAGTACTTC